This T cell receptor beta chain appears in the sequencing data of a study of blood T cells in healthy people across ages. The CDR3 is 15 residues long. V dropped 6 bases and J dropped 1; count of bases not matched to a gene: 6. Germline V CDR1 and CDR2: SGHTA, FQGNSA. Through a sample-barcoded 5' primer and a J-beta primer mix, a second PCR was run for roughly 6 to 12 cycles. TCRdb reprocessed the 5' RACE reads with MiXCR, giving one entry per CDR3 protein. The sample lists 1.5 million or so distinct CDR3 sequences; around two fifths were seen once. The gene calls are TRBV7-2 and TRBJ2-7; 10 bases are a match to TRBD2. Sequences were obtained from blood. The clonotype originates from a woman between 18 and 30 years old in good health. The DNA for the CDR3 is TGTGCCAGCAGACTCGGACTAGCGGCTTCCTACGAGCAGTACTTC. Its protein product is CASRLGLAASYEQYF.